This TCR beta chain was recovered during a study of cytomegalovirus exposure and HLA in healthy donors. General study points: Later analysis indicated greater clonal expansion among HLA-associated TCR beta chains than among equally common other chains. Rarity marked most TCR sequences, yet some public TCRs occurred in many donors.

In the PCR, 60 Vbeta and 13 Jbeta primers were used. Profiled with immunoSEQ multiplex PCR; TCRdb holds only in-frame clones, not every one. The table shows 150,000 to 250,000 clones, with 70% to 80% occurring only once. About this clone: Its antigen is undetermined.

Sample: PBMCs. The sequence came from a man aged 25-45 years in good health and CMV-seronegative.

CDR3: CASSFRLPEQYF. The CDR3 DNA follows: TGTGCCAGCAGCTTCAGGCTTCCCGAGCAGTACTTC. The chain joins TRBV11-2 to TRBJ2-7; no definite D call. The CDR3 is 12 residues long. CDR1 is SGHAT, CDR2 FQNNGV, per germline. V lost 3 bases to trimming and J lost 6 bases, with 9 bases between them.